This record covers a single T cell receptor (beta chain). One Seattle source followed patients from active infection through their disease course. This entry comes from a study of blood T cell repertoires in COVID-19. Study at large: Specimens from acute and convalescent COVID-19 originated in the United States, Italy and Spain. PBMCs, B-cell-depleted T cells, or T cells were the source of the cDNA or gDNA that made up the material.

CDR1 and CDR2 (germline): SGHKS, YYEKEE (reference sequence). The V gene end was trimmed by 8 bases and the J gene end by 3 bases; junction bases not matched to a gene: 8. The CDR3 has 15 residues. The authors' processing: Estimates of nucleated cell counts were drawn from the amplification of reference gene primers. Sequencing used immunoSEQ multiplex PCR; TCRdb keeps in-frame clones, though not all of them. V, J and clone size derive from that table, while D and trimming were established from the DNA sequence. This sample has approximately 300,000 clones, with 85% to 90% found just once. The origin of this receptor is a woman in her thirties or forties with COVID-19, enrolled during active disease. The chain combines TRBV5-5 with TRBJ2-1, with 10 nucleotides matching TRBD1. Sequenced: peripheral blood. CDR3 loop: CASRATGGSYNEQFF. The CDR3 region has the DNA TGTGCCAGTCGAGCGACAGGGGGCAGCTACAATGAGCAGTTCTTC.